Below are 17 T cell receptor beta chains sequenced from a single sample in a study of tumor-infiltrating lymphocytes in primary liver carcinoma. From 400 to 550 ng total RNA, TCR beta cDNA was generated with a primer in the constant region. Three nested multiplex PCR rounds, a slightly modified ARM-PCR, produced the libraries for TCR beta. TRBV1-TRBV30 forward primers paired with a C-beta reverse primer were used in the first two PCR rounds, which ran roughly 9 cycles each. In TCRdb, the multiplex PCR reads were re-called with MiXCR into one record per CDR3 protein. Of about 48,000 distinct CDR3 sequences in the sample, over 70% are singletons; the top ten hold roughly a quarter. Starting material for RNA and DNA co-extraction consisted of roughly 17-31 mg of unsorted bulk tissue. Sequences were obtained from liver tumor tissue from sampling region 3. The subset was: tumor region T3, left-lateral pole. Receptors were obtained from a man in his forties with primary liver carcinoma and hepatitis B virus infection.

This clonotype was observed a few times. The V call is TRBV24-1, the J call TRBJ2-1; TRBD2 matches at 12 bases. The CDR3 extends over 18 amino acids. Trimming at V came to 4 bases and at J to 3 bases, leaving 9 bases not matched to a gene. Germline V gene lookup returns CDR1 KGHDR and CDR2 SFDVKD. The CDR3 here is CATSDLVTSGGYYNEQFF. As DNA, the CDR3 is TGTGCCACCAGTGACCTAGTGACTAGCGGGGGATACTACAATGAGCAGTTCTTC.

With regard to this clonotype: Mismatch with germline at one junction end may stem from a read error. The chain uses TRBV28 and TRBJ2-3; D is ambiguous. Per the germline V gene, CDR1 is MDHEN and CDR2 is SYDVKM. CDR3 length: 13 amino acids. CDR3 residues: CASSIRIPDTQYF. The CDR3 nucleotides are TGTGCCAGCAGCATCCGGATCCCAGACACGCAGTATTTT.

To note about this clonotype: A read error may be the cause here, since a much bigger clone is one base away. The rearrangement links TRBV30 to TRBJ2-7; TRBD1 matches 9 bases. Germline V CDR1 and CDR2: GTSNPN, SVGIG (reference sequence). CDR3 length equals 14 residues. V shed 0 bases and J 3 bases; nucleotides not matched to a gene: 3. CDR3 sequence: CAWSVDRGVYEQYV. DNA of the CDR3: TGTGCCTGGAGTGTGGACAGGGGTGTCTACGAGCAGTACGTC.

As regards this clonotype: Its ends do not fully match the called genes, so a read error is possible. The chain uses TRBV11-2 and TRBJ2-1; 10 nucleotides align to TRBD2. Per germline, CDR1 SGHAT and CDR2 FQNNGV. CDR3 size: 18 residues. CDR3 region: CASSLDQWTSGSYYEQFF. The CDR3 nucleotides read TGTGCTAGCAGCTTAGATCAGTGGACTAGCGGCTCATACTATGAGCAGTTCTTC.

Points on this clonotype: At one end the junction does not follow the germline gene, possibly because of a read error. The V gene is TRBV29-1, the J gene TRBJ2-5, with D perhaps matching TRBD1 (6 bases). In germline, CDR1 is SQVTM, CDR2 ANQGSEA. The CDR3 length is 14 residues. DNA of the CDR3: TGTAGCGCCCCAGGGGAAGATCTGCGAGGGGTCCAGTACTTC. Translating gives CSAPGEDLRGVQYF.

As concerns this clonotype: An end of the junction differs from the germline gene, which may be a read error. The CDR3 region is CASRSRDSAQHETQYF. For the CDR3, the DNA is TGTGCGAGCAGATCCCGGGACTCGGCCCAGCATGAGACCCAGTACTTC. J is TRBJ2-5 and V is TRBV11-2; maybe TRBD2 (6 bases). The CDR3 sequence is 16 residues long. CDR1 SGHAT and CDR2 FQNNGV come from the germline V gene. The variable domain in full, with the rest retrieved from reference TRBV11-2 and TRBJ2-5, is EAGVAQSPRYKIIEKRQSVAFWCNPISGHATLYWYQQILGQGPKLLIQFQNNGVVDDSQLPKDRFSAERLKGVDSTLKIQPAKLEDSAVYLCASRSRDSAQHETQYFGPGTRLLVL.

As regards this clonotype: The CDR3 end shows no conserved phenylalanine or tryptophan, and so a read error is likely. The chain has TRBV4-1 and TRBJ2-7; 8 positions match TRBD2. Germline CDR1 MGHRA, CDR2 YSYEKL. The CDR3 contains 14 residues. The chain's CDR3 is CATSQDQLAEEQYI. The CDR3 nucleotides are TGCGCCACCAGCCAAGATCAACTAGCGGAAGAGCAGTACATC.

On this clonotype itself: This may stem from a read error, because a much larger clone lies one nucleotide away. This chain uses TRBV7-9 with TRBJ2-2, with no clear D. V was pared by 1 base and J by 4 bases, with 10 bases between. This CDR3 has 15 amino acids. Germline V gives CDR1 SEHNR, CDR2 FQNEAQ (reference sequence). CDR3 in amino acids: CASSLGEATTGELFF. In DNA, the CDR3 is TGTGCCAGCAGCTTAGGAGAGGCGACCACCGGGGAGCTGTTTTTT.

Remarks on this clonotype: The junction departs from the called germline gene at one end, perhaps through a read error. This chain links TRBV24-1 with TRBJ2-2; D not resolved. The CDR3 is 12 residues long. CDR1 and CDR2 (germline): KGHDR, SFDVKD. The CDR3 sequence is CATGENTRELFF. CDR3 DNA: TGTGCCACCGGTGAGAACACCAGGGAGCTGTTTTTT.

With respect to this clonotype: The junction departs from the called germline gene at one end, perhaps through a read error. V is TRBV11-1 and J is TRBJ2-7; no firm D call. Per the germline V gene, CDR1 is SGHAT and CDR2 is FQDESV (reference sequence). The CDR3 is made up of 15 amino acids. CDR3 residues: CVSSFDVQFSHEQYF. The CDR3 region has the DNA TGTGTCAGCAGCTTCGACGTACAGTTCTCCCACGAGCAGTACTTC.

With regard to this clonotype: Relative to the germline gene, one junction end is altered; a read error may explain this. The rearrangement links TRBV11-2 to TRBJ2-1; D is perhaps TRBD2 (5 bases). Germline lookup yields CDR1 SGHAT and CDR2 FQNNGV. The CDR3 has 16 residues. As DNA, the CDR3 is TGTGCCAGTAGCTTGGATATCGGGCTAGCCGTGGGTGAGCAGTTCTTC. It specifies CASSLDIGLAVGEQFF.

Comments on this clonotype: A read error is likely, as this CDR3 ends without the conserved phenylalanine or tryptophan. The rearrangement links TRBV11-2 to TRBJ2-1; no reliable D call. The CDR3 runs 13 residues. From germline, CDR1 is SGHAT and CDR2 FQNNGV. DNA of the CDR3: TGTGCCAGTAGCTTAAATGATGTCTATGAGCAGTTCTCC. Translation: CASSLNDVYEQFS.

A word on this clonotype: One end of the junction is discordant with germline, which a read error may explain. This chain connects TRBV28 to TRBJ1-2; perhaps TRBD1 as D (5 bases). CDR1 is MDHEN, CDR2 SYDVKM, per germline. This CDR3 spans 12 amino acids. The CDR3 region is CASWTSRDGYSF. Written as DNA, the CDR3 is TGTGCCAGTTGGACATCCCGGGATGGCTACAGCTTC.

This clonotype was observed a single time. Mismatch with germline at one junction end may stem from a read error. The chain joins TRBV10-3 to TRBJ2-5, with a weak D call TRBD2 (5 bases). This CDR3 has 14 residues. Germline V gene data show CDR1 as ENHRY and CDR2 as SYGVKD. The CDR3 DNA reads TGTGCCATCAGTGACTACGGGAAACAAGAGGCCCAATACTTC. Translation: CAISDYGKQEAQYF.

Remarks on this clonotype: Germline is not matched at one junction end, which may reflect a read error. The chain links TRBV29-1 to TRBJ2-5, with 13 nucleotides matching TRBD2. Germline V gives CDR1 SQVTM, CDR2 ANQGSEA. The CDR3 length is 16 residues. In DNA, the CDR3 is TGCGGCGTGACGCCGGGGACTAGCGGGAATGAAGAGACCCAGCACTTC. It translates to CGVTPGTSGNEETQHF. Combining the CDR3 with reference TRBV29-1 and TRBJ2-5 gives the whole variable domain SAVISQKPSRDICQRGTSLTIQCQVDSQVTMMFWYRQQPGQSLTLIATANQGSEATYESGFVIDKFPISRPNLTFSTLTVSNMSPEDSSIYLCGVTPGTSGNEETQHFGPGTRLLVL.

Details on this clonotype: The junction and the germline gene differ at one end; a read error may be behind it. The V call is TRBV7-8, the J call TRBJ2-2, with D uncertain. Looked up from germline, CDR1 is SGHVS and CDR2 is FQNEAQ. The CDR3 is made up of 12 amino acids. The CDR3 DNA reads as TGCGCCAGCAACGTTAGAGTGGGGGAGCTGTTTTTT. Protein sequence: CASNVRVGELFF.

A note on this clonotype: The CDR3 end shows no conserved phenylalanine or tryptophan, and so a read error is likely. It is unclear where the CDR3 begins or ends on the DNA, so no DNA is shown, and the CDR3 is as TCRdb lists it. The J gene is TRBJ2-3, the V gene TRBV12-3 or TRBV12-4; TRBD2 was called by the table and not checked on the DNA. The CDR3 spans 16 amino acids, including both terminal residues. The CDR3 sequence: CASSSLSGSATDTQYS.